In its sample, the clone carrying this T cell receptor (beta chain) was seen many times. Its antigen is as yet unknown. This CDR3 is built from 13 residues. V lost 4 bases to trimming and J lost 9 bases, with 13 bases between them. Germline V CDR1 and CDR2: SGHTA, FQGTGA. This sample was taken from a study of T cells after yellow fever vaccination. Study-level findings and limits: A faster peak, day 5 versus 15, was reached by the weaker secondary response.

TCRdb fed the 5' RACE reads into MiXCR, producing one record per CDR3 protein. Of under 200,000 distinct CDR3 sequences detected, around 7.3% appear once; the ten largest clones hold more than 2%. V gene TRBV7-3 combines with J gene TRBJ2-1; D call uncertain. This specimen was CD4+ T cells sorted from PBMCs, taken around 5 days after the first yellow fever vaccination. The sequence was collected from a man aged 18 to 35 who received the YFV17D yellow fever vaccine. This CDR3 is CASSYIQQAEQFF. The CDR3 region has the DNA TGTGCCAGCAGCTACATCCAGCAGGCTGAGCAGTTCTTC.